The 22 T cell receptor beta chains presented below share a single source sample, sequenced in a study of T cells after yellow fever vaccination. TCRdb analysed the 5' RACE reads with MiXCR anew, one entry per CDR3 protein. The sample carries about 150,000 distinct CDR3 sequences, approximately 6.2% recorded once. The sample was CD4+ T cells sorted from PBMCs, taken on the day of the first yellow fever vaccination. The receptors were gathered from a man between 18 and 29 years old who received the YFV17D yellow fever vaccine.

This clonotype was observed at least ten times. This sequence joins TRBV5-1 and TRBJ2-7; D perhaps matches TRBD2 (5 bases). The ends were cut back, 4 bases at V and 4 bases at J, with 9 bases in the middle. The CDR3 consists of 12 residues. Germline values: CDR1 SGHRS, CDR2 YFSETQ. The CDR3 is CASSGRTYEQYF. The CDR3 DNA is TGCGCCAGCAGCGGACGGACTTACGAGCAGTACTTC.

CDR3 in amino acids: CASSTAGGPGEQFF. In DNA, the CDR3 is TGTGCCAGTAGTACGGCGGGGGGGCCCGGTGAGCAGTTCTTC. The chain uses TRBV19 and TRBJ2-1; TRBD2 matches at 9 bases. Trimming removed 4 bases from V and 9 bases from J; junction bases left unmatched: 7. Germline CDR1 LNHDA, CDR2 SQIVND (reference sequence). CDR3 length: 14 amino acids.

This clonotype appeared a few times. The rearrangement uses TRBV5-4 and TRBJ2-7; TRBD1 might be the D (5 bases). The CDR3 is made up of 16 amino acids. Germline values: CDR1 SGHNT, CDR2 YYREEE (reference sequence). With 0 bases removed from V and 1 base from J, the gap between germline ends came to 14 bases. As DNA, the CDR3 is TGTGCCAGCAGCTTGGTAGTGGGCAGGGAATCCTACGAGCAGTACTTC. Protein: CASSLVVGRESYEQYF.

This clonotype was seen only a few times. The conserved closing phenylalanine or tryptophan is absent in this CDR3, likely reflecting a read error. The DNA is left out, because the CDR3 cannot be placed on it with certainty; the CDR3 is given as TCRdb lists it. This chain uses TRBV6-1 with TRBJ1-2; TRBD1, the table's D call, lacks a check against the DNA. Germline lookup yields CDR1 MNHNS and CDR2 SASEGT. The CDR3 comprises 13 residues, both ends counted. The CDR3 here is CASSEAEGQGVNI.

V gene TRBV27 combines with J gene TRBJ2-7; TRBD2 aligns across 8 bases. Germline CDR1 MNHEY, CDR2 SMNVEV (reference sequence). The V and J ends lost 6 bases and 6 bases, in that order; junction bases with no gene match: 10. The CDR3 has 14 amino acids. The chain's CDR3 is CASSRGGLGSEQYV. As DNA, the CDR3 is TGTGCCAGCAGCCGGGGGGGTCTTGGCTCCGAGCAGTACGTC.

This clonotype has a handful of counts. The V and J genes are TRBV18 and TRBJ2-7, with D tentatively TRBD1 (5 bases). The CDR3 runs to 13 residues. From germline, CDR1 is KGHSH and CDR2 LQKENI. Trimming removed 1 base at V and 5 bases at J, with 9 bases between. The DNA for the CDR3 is TGTGCCAGCTCACCACAGGGGTTCCACGAGCAGTACTTC. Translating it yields CASSPQGFHEQYF.

For the CDR3, the DNA is TGTGCCAGCAGCGGTTCACAAGAGACCCAGTACTTC. This encodes CASSGSQETQYF. V and J are TRBV9 and TRBJ2-5; the D is unclear. Trimming left V 3 bases short and J 2 bases short, with 5 bases between. This CDR3 region has 12 residues. CDR1 and CDR2 from the germline V gene are SGDLS and YYNGEE.

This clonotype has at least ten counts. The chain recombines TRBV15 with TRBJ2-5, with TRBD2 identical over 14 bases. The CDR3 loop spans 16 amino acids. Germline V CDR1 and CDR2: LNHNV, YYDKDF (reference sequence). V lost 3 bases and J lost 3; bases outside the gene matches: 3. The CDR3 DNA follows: TGTGCCACCAGCAGGGCGACTAGCGGGGGGGAAGAGACCCAGTACTTC. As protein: CATSRATSGGEETQYF.

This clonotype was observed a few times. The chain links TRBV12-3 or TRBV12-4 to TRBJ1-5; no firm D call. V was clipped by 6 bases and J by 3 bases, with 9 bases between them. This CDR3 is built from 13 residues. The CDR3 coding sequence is TGTGCCAGCAGCACAGACGCCAATCAGCCCCAGCATTTT. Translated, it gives CASSTDANQPQHF.

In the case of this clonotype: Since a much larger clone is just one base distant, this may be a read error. In DNA, the CDR3 is TGTGCCATCAGCTTAGCCCGGGGACCGCAAGAGACCCAGTACTTC. Translation: CAISLARGPQETQYF. The chain carries TRBV7-2 and TRBJ2-5, with D perhaps matching TRBD1 or TRBD2 (5 bases each). The CDR3 sequence is 15 residues long. Germline V CDR1 and CDR2: SGHTA, FQGNSA.

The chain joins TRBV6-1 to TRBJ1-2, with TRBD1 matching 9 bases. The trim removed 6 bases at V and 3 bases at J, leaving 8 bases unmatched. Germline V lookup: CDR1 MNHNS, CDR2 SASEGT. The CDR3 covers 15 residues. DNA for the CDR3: TGTGCCAGCAGCTCCTGGACAGGGGACGACTATGGCTACACCTTC. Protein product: CASSSWTGDDYGYTF.

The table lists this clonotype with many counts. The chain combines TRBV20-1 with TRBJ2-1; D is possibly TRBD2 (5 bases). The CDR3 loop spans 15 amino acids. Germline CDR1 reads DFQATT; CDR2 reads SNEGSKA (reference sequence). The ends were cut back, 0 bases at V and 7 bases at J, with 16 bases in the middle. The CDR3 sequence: CSARDMGSPGNEQFF. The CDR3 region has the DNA TGCAGTGCTAGAGACATGGGGTCCCCGGGGAATGAGCAGTTCTTC.

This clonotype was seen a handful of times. The CDR3 is CASSIMNTEAFF. CDR3 bases: TGTGCCAGCAGTATTATGAACACTGAAGCTTTCTTT. The gene calls are TRBV12-3 or TRBV12-4 and TRBJ1-1, with D hard to call. The CDR3 runs 12 residues. The V and J ends lost 5 bases and 0 bases respectively, with 4 bases between them.

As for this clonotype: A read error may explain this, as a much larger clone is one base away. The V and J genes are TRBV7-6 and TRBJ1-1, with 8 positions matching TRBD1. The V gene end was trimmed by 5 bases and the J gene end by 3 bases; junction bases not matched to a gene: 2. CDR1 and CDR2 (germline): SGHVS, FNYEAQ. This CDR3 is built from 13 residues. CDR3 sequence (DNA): TGTGCCAGCAGCGAACAGGGGGACACTGAAGCTTTCTTT. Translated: CASSEQGDTEAFF.

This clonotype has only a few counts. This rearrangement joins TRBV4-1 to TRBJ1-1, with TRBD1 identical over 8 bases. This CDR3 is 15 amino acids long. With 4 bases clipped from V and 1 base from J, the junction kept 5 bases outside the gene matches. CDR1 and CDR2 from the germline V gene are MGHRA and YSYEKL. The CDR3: CASSPGDRGNTEAFF. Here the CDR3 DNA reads TGCGCCAGCAGCCCCGGTGACAGGGGGAACACTGAAGCTTTCTTT.

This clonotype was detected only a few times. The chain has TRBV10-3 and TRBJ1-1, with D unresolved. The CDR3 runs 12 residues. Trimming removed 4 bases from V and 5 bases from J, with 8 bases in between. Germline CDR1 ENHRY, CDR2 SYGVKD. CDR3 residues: CAISVEGTEAFF. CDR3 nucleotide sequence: TGTGCCATCAGTGTCGAGGGAACTGAAGCTTTCTTT.

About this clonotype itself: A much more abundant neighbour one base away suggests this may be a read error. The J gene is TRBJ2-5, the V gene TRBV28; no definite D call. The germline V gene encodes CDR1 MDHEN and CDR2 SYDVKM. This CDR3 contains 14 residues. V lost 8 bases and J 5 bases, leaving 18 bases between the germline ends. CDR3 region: CASALRVVDETQYF. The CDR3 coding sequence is TGTGCCAGCGCTCTCCGTGTGGTTGATGAGACCCAGTACTTC. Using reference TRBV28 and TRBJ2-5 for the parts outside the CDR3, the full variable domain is DVKVTQSSRYLVKRTGEKVFLECVQDMDHENMFWYRQDPGLGLRLIYFSYDVKMKEKGDIPEGYSVSREKKERFSLILESASTNQTSMYLCASALRVVDETQYFGPGTRLLVL.

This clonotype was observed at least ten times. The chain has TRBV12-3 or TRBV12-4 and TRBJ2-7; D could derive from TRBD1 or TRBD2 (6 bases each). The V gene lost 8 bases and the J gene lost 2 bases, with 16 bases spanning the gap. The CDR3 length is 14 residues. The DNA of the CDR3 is TGTGCCAGCGGGGGGACAAAAGCGGCCTACGAGCAGTACTTC. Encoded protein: CASGGTKAAYEQYF.

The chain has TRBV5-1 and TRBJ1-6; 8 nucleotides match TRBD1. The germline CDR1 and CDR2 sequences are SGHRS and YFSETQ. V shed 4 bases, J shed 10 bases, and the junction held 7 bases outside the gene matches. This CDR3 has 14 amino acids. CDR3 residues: CASSHGQGGSPLHF. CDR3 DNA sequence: TGCGCCAGCAGCCATGGACAGGGAGGATCACCCCTCCACTTT.

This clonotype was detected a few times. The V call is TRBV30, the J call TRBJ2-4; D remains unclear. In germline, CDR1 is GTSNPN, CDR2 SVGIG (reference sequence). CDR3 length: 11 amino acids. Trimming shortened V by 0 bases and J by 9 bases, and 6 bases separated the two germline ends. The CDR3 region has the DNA TGTGCCTGGAGTGTAAATCGCATTCAGTACTTC. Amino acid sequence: CAWSVNRIQYF.

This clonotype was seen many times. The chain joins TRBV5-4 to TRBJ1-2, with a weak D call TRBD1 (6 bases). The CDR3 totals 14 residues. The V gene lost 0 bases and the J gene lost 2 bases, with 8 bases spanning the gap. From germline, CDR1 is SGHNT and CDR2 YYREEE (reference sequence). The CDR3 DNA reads TGTGCCAGCAGCTTGGTAGGGGGGAACTATGGCTACACCTTC. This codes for CASSLVGGNYGYTF.

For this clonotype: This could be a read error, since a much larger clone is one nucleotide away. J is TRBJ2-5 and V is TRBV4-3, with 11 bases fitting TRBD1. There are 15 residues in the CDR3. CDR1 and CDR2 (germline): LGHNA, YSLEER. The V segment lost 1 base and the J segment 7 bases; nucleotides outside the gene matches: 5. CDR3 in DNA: TGCGCCAGCAGCCAAGCCGGGACAGGGGGAGGGACCCAGTACTTC. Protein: CASSQAGTGGGTQYF.